The present entry profiles one TCR beta chain with its context. Its specificity is not known. The sample comes from a study of shared clonotypes between healthy human individuals. General study points: Sequencing of the sorted subsets was shown by rarefaction to be incomplete despite large depth. Generation probability values for non-shared clonotypes were lower than those for clonotypes shared by all four donors.

V lost 7 bases, J lost 6 bases, and 16 bases lay in between. Germline CDR1 MNHEY, CDR2 SVGAGI. CDR3 length: 13 amino acids. In the sorted-subset replicate PCRs, about 190 ng DNA, tens of thousands of T cell genomes, was used. Sequencing used immunoSEQ multiplex PCR; TCRdb keeps in-frame clones, though not all of them. The sample has a few million clones; around nine tenths are singletons. The specimen was naive CD4+ T cells sorted from blood. Subset defined: CD45RA+ positively selected. The chain has TRBV6-5 and TRBJ2-7; D possibly corresponds to TRBD2 (6 bases). The sequence came from a man between 18 and 29 years old in good health. The DNA for the CDR3 is TGTGCCAGCATAAAACTAGCTGGAGGCGAGCAGTACTTC. As protein: CASIKLAGGEQYF.